This T cell receptor beta chain stems from a study of T cells in Graves' hyperthyroidism and ophthalmopathy. Study-wide results and caveats: In validation, the model predicted ophthalmopathy. These predictions came a median about 6.5 months before onset. Also found in blood were most expanded thyroid clonotypes above 0.001.

Based on clinical symptoms, serum thyroxine and TRAb, thyroid ultrasound and orbital computed tomography, diagnoses were reached. Trimming removed 1 base from V and 6 bases from J; junction bases left unmatched: 14. The CDR3 is 17 amino acids. CDR1 and CDR2 (germline): SGHTA, FQGNSA. Amplification targeted TCR beta CDR3 regions from RNA transcripts. The HTBI primer set was used in a first-round RT-PCR of the TCR CDR3. TCRdb called the multiplex PCR reads again in MiXCR, with one record for every CDR3 protein. The table has 600,000 or so distinct CDR3 sequences, 15% to 20% seen once. In its sample, this clonotype was seen many times. Its matching antigen is unknown.

This TCR came from a woman younger than 45 with Graves' hyperthyroidism. This chain uses TRBV7-2 with TRBJ2-7, with TRBD2 identical over 8 bases. Material for sequencing was blood. The CDR3 DNA is TGTGCCAGCAGCTTAGTGAGCGGGAGTGCTCGTCGCCGCGAGCAGTACTTC. It yields the protein CASSLVSGSARRREQYF.